This TCR beta chain derives from a study of control samples from healthy donors and cancer patients. Using immunoSEQ multiplex PCR, the repertoire was profiled, and TCRdb retains in-frame clones only, with some absent. The table shows 90,000 to 100,000 clones, with 90% occurring only once. V lost 4 bases to trimming and J lost 3 bases, with 12 bases between them. Germline CDR1 reads KGHSY; CDR2 reads FQNENV. CDR3 length equals 14 residues. The chain has TRBV16 and TRBJ1-2; D might be TRBD1 (5 bases). Sequenced sample: blood. The TCR originated in a woman between 18 and 29 years old in good health. The CDR3 sequence: CASSLSWGDYGYTF. The DNA for the CDR3 is TGTGCCAGCAGCCTCTCTTGGGGGGACTATGGCTACACCTTC.